These T cell receptor beta chains were read from a single sample in a study of T-cell memory formation after mild COVID-19. TCRdb re-derived calls from the 5' RACE reads in MiXCR, one entry per CDR3 protein. The repertoire holds around 410,000 distinct CDR3 sequences, with 23% as singletons. Source material: PBMCs or a T cell subset sorted from them (not recorded which). The receptors here all came from an adult woman who had mild COVID-19 (a few samples of this study predate the infection). Cell type and time point are not known. The CDR3 runs from the conserved cysteine through the conserved F or W. D genes are given only for firm matches. Rows may omit the clone size; those that give it use once, few, many or a size class.

CDR3aa,CDR3nt,d_gene,v_gene,abundance,j_gene
CASSLDPRDEQYF,TGTGCCAGCAGCTTGGATCCTCGAGACGAGCAGTACTTC,NA,TRBV7-9,few,TRBJ2-7
CASSITTTGTGETQYF,TGTGCCAGCAGCATTACCACTACCGGGACAGGGGAGACCCAGTACTTC,TRBD1,TRBV9,NA,TRBJ2-5
CASSLAGGRGDTQYF,TGTGCCAGCAGCTTAGCCGGCGGGAGAGGAGATACGCAGTATTTT,TRBD2,TRBV7-2,many,TRBJ2-3
CSVDPGQSYGYTF,TGCAGCGTTGATCCGGGACAGTCTTATGGCTACACCTTC,TRBD1,TRBV29-1,NA,TRBJ1-2
CSARRQEDYGYTF,TGCAGTGCTAGACGACAGGAGGACTATGGCTACACCTTC,NA,TRBV20-1,few,TRBJ1-2
CASSESHRGRSPLHF,TGTGCCAGCAGTGAATCCCACAGGGGCCGTTCACCCCTCCACTTT,TRBD1,TRBV25-1,NA,TRBJ1-6
CASSSTGSRTDTQYF,TGCGCCAGCAGCTCGACAGGGTCGAGGACAGATACGCAGTATTTT,TRBD1,TRBV5-1,NA,TRBJ2-3
CSARSASGRTYEQYF,TGCAGTGCTAGAAGTGCTAGCGGGAGAACTTACGAGCAGTACTTC,TRBD2,TRBV20-1,NA,TRBJ2-7
CASSQAGGGLYEQYF,TGCGCCAGCAGCCAAGCCGGCGGGGGCTTATACGAGCAGTACTTC,NA,TRBV4-1,NA,TRBJ2-7
CASMGHSYEQYF,TGCGCCAGCATGGGACACTCCTACGAGCAGTACTTC,NA,TRBV5-1,few,TRBJ2-7
CASSSLLDRHEQFF,TGTGCCAGCAGCTCACTCCTAGACAGGCATGAGCAGTTCTTC,NA,TRBV7-9,few,TRBJ2-1
CSAVAGTAGEKLFF,TGCAGTGCTGTCGCCGGGACGGCGGGCGAAAAACTGTTTTTT,NA,TRBV20-1,NA,TRBJ1-4
CATKGGGELFF,TGTGCCACCAAAGGCGGAGGGGAGCTGTTTTTT,NA,TRBV24-1,few,TRBJ2-2
CASSPRGGGSGNTIYF,TGTGCCAGCAGCCCACGGGGCGGGGGCTCTGGAAACACCATATATTTT,NA,TRBV7-2,NA,TRBJ1-3
CASSQGGADTQYF,TGTGCCAGCAGCCAAGGCGGGGCAGATACGCAGTATTTT,NA,TRBV3-1,many,TRBJ2-3
CASSLAYYEQYF,TGTGCCAGCAGCTTAGCGTACTACGAGCAGTACTTC,NA,TRBV7-8,few,TRBJ2-7
CASSWSGGTANQPQHF,TGTGCCAGCAGTTGGTCGGGCGGGACAGCCAATCAGCCCCAGCATTTT,TRBD1,TRBV7-8,few,TRBJ1-5